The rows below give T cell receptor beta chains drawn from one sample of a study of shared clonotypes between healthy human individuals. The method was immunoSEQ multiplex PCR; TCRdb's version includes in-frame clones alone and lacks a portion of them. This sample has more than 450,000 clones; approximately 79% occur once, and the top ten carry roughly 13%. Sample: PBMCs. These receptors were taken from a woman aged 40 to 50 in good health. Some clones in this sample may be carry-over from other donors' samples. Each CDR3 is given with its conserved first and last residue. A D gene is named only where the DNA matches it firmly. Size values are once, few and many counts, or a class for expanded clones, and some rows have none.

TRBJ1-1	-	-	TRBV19	TGTGCCAGTAGTCTCGAAAGGAACACTGAAGCTTTCTTT	CASSLERNTEAFF
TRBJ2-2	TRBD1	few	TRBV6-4	TGTGCCAGCAGCTCTTCGGGGACAGGGGGGTACACCGGGGAGCTGTTTTTT	CASSSSGTGGYTGELFF
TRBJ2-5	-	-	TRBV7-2	TGTGCCAGCAGCCCCGACACCGAAGAGACCCAGTACTTC	CASSPDTEETQYF
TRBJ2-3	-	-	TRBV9	TGTGCCAGCAGCGCCTCACCGGGACCGCAAGATACGCAGTATTTT	CASSASPGPQDTQYF
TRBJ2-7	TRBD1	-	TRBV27	TGTGCCAGCAGTCCGACAGGGTTCCCCTACGAGCAGTACTTC	CASSPTGFPYEQYF
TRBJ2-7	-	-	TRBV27	TGTGCCAGCAGTTTATCCTTCCGGAGCAAGCAGTACTTC	CASSLSFRSKQYF
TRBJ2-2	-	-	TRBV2	TGTGCCAGCACTCATAATCCCGGGGAGCTGTTTTTT	CASTHNPGELFF
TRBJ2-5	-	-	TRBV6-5	TGTGCCAGCAGTTACAGGGGCGATTGGACCCAGTACTTC	CASSYRGDWTQYF
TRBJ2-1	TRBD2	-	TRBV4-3	TGCGCCAGCAGCCCGCTGGGGTATGGCGGGAGGGGCAACAATGAGCAGTTCTTC	CASSPLGYGGRGNNEQFF
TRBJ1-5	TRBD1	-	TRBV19	TGTGCCAGTAGTATAATCGGGACAGCTCATAGCAATCAGCCCCAGCATTTT	CASSIIGTAHSNQPQHF
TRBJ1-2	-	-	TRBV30	TGTGCCTGGAGTGTAGTTGGGGGCCTTGGCTACACCTTC	CAWSVVGGLGYTF
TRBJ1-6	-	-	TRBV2	TGTGCCAGCACCCGAGGGGGACCCCTCCACTTT	CASTRGGPLHF
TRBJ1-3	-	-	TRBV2	TGTGCCAGCAGTCCGGACATCTCTGGAAACACCATATATTTT	CASSPDISGNTIYF
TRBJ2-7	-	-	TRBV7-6	TGTGCCAGCAGCCCATGGACTACAACGGACGAGCAGTACTTC	CASSPWTTTDEQYF
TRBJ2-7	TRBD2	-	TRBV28	TGTGCCAGCAGCCTAGCGGGTTTAGCCTCCTTC	CASSLAGLASF
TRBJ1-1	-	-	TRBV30	TGTGCCTGGAGTGCCGCCCTAGGGGTTAACACTGAAGCTTTCTTT	CAWSAALGVNTEAFF
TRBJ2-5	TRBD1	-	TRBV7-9	TGTGCCAGCAGCTTAGGAGGGGGCATAGAGACCCAGTACTTC	CASSLGGGIETQYF
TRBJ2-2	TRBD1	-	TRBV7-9	TGTGCCAGCAGCTCGGGGACAGAATTATACGGGGAGCTGTTTTTT	CASSSGTELYGELFF
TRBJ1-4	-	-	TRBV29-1	TGCAGCGTTGAATGGGGGGGGGAAAAACTGTTTTTT	CSVEWGGEKLFF
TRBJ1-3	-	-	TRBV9	TGTGCCAGCAGCGATTATCCAAAGGGGGATGGAAACACCATATATTTT	CASSDYPKGDGNTIYF
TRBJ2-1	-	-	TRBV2	TGTGCCACCACAACAGGGCTTGAGCAGTTCTTC	CATTTGLEQFF
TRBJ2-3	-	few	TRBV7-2	TGTGCCAGCAGCAGGCAGGGGTCGGGTGGCACAGATACGCAGTATTTT	CASSRQGSGGTDTQYF
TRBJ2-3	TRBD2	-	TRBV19	TGTGCCAGTAGTAAGGGCGGGAGGGCCACAGATACGCAGTATTTT	CASSKGGRATDTQYF
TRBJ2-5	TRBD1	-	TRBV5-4	TGTGCCAGCAGCGGACCCAGACAGGGCCAGGGGGAGACCCAGTACTTC	CASSGPRQGQGETQYF
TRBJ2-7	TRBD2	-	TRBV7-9	TGTGCCAGCAGCCCCCGGACTAGCGGGATCCACGAGCAGTACTTC	CASSPRTSGIHEQYF
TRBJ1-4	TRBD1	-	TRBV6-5	TGTGCCAGCAGACCTCCCGGGACAGGGATTAAAAAACTGTTTTTT	CASRPPGTGIKKLFF
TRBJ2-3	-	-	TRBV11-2	TGTGCCAGCAGCTTAGCGCGACTAGACACAGATACGCAGTATTTT	CASSLARLDTDTQYF
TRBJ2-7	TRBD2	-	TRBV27	TGTGCCAGCAGTTTACTAGCGGGAGTCCCCTACGAGCAGTACTTC	CASSLLAGVPYEQYF
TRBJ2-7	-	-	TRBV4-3	TGCGCCAGCAGCCAATTGACAGGTGCTCACGAGCAGTACTTC	CASSQLTGAHEQYF
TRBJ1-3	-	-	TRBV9	TGTGCCAGCAGCTCGACTGTTAACTCTGGAAACACCATATATTTT	CASSSTVNSGNTIYF
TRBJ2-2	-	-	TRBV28	TGTGCCAGCAGTTTTATAGCAGGCACCGGGGAGCTGTTTTTT	CASSFIAGTGELFF
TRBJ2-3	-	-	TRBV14	TGTGCCAGCAGCCAAGGGTGGTCGGGACGGAGCACAGATACGCAGTATTTT	CASSQGWSGRSTDTQYF
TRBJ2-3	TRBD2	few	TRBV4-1	TGCGCCAGCAGCCGAAAGAGGCACTCGAGTGCGGGAGGAGTCACAGATACGCAGTATTTT	CASSRKRHSSAGGVTDTQYF
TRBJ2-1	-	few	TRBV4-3	TGCGCCAGCAGCCAAGGTCAGCATACTAATGAGCAGTTCTTC	CASSQGQHTNEQFF
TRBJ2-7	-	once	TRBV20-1	TGCAGTGCTGTCCGTTACGAGCAGTACTTC	CSAVRYEQYF
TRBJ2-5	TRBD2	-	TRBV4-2	TGTGCCAGCAGCCAAGAACTAGCGGGATCGACGAAGACCCAGTACTTC	CASSQELAGSTKTQYF
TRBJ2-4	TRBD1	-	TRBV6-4	TGTGCCAGTGACCAGGGACAGGAAGACATTCAGTACTTC	CASDQGQEDIQYF
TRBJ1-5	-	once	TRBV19	TGTGCCAGTACCATAGCCCCAGGAAGGAGCAATCAGCCCCAGCATTTT	CASTIAPGRSNQPQHF
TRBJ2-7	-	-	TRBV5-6	TGTGCCAGCAGCATGGGTACTAGTTCCGAGCAGTACTTC	CASSMGTSSEQYF
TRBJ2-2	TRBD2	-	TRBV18	TGTGCCAGCTCACCCTCAGGGACTAGATCCGGGGAGCTGTTTTTT	CASSPSGTRSGELFF
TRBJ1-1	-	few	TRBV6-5	TGTGCCAGCAGTTACTCAAATATGAACACTGAAGCTTTCTTT	CASSYSNMNTEAFF
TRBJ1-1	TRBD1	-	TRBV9	TGTGCCAGCAGCGTAGGCGAGGGGGCGCGGGTCGGTGAAGCTTTCTTT	CASSVGEGARVGEAFF
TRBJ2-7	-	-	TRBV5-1	TGCGCCAGCAGGTGGGGAACCGACGGCGAGCAGTACTTC	CASRWGTDGEQYF
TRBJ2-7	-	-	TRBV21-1	TGTGCCAGCAGCAAAGTGGGGACAGTCTCGGCCGAGCAGTACTTC	CASSKVGTVSAEQYF
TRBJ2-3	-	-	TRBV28	TGTGCGAGCAGGTTGGACCCCGCCACAGATACGCAGTATTTT	CASRLDPATDTQYF
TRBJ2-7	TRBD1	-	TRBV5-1	TGCGCCAGCAGCTTGACGACAGGGGGAGGGTACGAGCAGTACTTC	CASSLTTGGGYEQYF
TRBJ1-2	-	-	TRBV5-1	TGCGCCAGCAGCTTTTCTCAGCGGGACTATGGCTACACCTTC	CASSFSQRDYGYTF
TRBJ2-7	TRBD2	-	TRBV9	TGTGCCAGCAGCGTAGCAGCCACTAGCGCTTACGAGCAGTACTTC	CASSVAATSAYEQYF
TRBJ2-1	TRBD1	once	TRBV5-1	TGCGCCAGCAGCGCGGACAGGTTAAGCTCCTACAATGAGCAGTTCTTC	CASSADRLSSYNEQFF
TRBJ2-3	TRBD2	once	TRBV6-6	TGTGCCAGCCGGCGACTAGCGGGAGTGATAGATACGCAGTATTTT	CASRRLAGVIDTQYF
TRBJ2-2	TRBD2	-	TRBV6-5	TGTGCCAGCTGTTGTGTCGCGGGAGTGGTTTTCGGGGAGCTGTTTTTT	CASCCVAGVVFGELFF
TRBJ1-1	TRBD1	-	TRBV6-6	TGTGCCAGCAGCCCACAGGGGAGACCCACTGAAGCTTTCTTT	CASSPQGRPTEAFF
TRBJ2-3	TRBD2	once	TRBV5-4	TGTGCCAGCAGCTCCGGGACTAGCGGGAGCGGTAGCACAGATACGCAGTATTTT	CASSSGTSGSGSTDTQYF
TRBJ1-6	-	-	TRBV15	TGTGCCACCAGCAGAGATGATGGGGTCAACAATTCACCCCTCCACTTT	CATSRDDGVNNSPLHF
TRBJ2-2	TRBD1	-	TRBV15	TGTGCCACCAGCAGAACCGACAGGGGGCGGGGGTACACCGGGGAGCTGTTTTTT	CATSRTDRGRGYTGELFF
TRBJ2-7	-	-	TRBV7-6	TGTGCCAGCAGCTTAGGGGGTATCTCCTACGAGCAGTACTTC	CASSLGGISYEQYF
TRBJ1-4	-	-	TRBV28	TGTGCCAGCAGTTTGGCAGCCGCAACTAATGAAAAACTGTTTTTT	CASSLAAATNEKLFF
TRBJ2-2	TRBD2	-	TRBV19	TGTGCCAGTAGTCCAGGGACTAGCAGCGGGGAGCTGTTTTTT	CASSPGTSSGELFF
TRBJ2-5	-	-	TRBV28	TGTGCCAGCAGTTCCGGGCAGCAAGAGACCCAGTACTTC	CASSSGQQETQYF
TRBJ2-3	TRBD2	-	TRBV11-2	TGTGCCAGCAGCCCTCGACTAGCGGCTAGCACAGATACGCAGTATTTT	CASSPRLAASTDTQYF